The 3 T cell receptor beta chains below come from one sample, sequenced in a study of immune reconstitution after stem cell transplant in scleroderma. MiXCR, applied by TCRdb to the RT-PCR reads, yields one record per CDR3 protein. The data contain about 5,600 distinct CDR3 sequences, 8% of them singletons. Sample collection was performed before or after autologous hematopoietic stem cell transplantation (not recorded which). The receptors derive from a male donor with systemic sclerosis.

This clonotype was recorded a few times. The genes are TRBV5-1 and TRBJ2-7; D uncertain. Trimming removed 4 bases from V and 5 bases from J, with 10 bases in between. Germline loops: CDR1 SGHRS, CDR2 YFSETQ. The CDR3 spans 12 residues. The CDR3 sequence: CASSPPSDEQYF. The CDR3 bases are TGCGCCAGCAGCCCCCCCTCGGACGAGCAGTACTTC.

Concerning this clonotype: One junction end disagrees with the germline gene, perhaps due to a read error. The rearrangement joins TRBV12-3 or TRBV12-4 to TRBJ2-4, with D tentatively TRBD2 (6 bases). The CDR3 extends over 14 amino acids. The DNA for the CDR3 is TGTGCCAGCAGTTTTCAGGGCGGGAAAAGCATTCAGTACTTC. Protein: CASSFQGGKSIQYF.

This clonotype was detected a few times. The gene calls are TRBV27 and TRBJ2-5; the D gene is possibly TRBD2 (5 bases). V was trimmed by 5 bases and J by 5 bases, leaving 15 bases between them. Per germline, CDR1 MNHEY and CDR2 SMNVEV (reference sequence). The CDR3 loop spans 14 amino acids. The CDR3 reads CASSPTPEAETQYF. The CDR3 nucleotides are TGTGCCAGCAGTCCCACGCCGGAGGCCGAGACCCAGTACTTC.